This record covers a single T cell receptor beta chain. The antigen is not known. Specified time point: blood 4 weeks post-SBRT, at nephrectomy. The treatment denotes: 15 Gy SBRT to primary tumor, nephrectomy 4 weeks later. Nephrectomy followed 15 Gy stereotactic body radiation by 4 weeks. Blood was sampled at baseline, 2 weeks and 4 weeks after SBRT. This renal cell carcinoma was of the clear cell type. This specimen comes from a study of radiation and T cells in renal cell carcinoma. Study-wide results and caveats: In blood, top tumor clones expanded by 2 weeks, shrinking by 4.

Deletions cut 1 base from V and 2 bases from J, with 17 bases between. This CDR3 has 17 amino acids. The germline V gene has CDR1 KGHSH and CDR2 LQKENI. Assay: immunoSEQ multiplex PCR; the TCRdb copy retains only in-frame clones and omits some. The table shows 120,000 to 150,000 clones, with about 88% occurring only once. This specimen consisted of blood, obtained from a patient whose treatment included radiotherapy and nephrectomy. The sequence derives from a woman in her 50s with renal cell carcinoma. The V and J genes are TRBV18 and TRBJ1-2; D remains ambiguous. The CDR3, as DNA: TGTGCCAGCTCACCACTCATTCTTGGCAGGATAAACTATGGCTACACCTTC. Its protein is CASSPLILGRINYGYTF.